These T cell receptor beta chains were read from a single sample in a study of neoadjuvant nivolumab and ipilimumab in lung cancer. Profiled with immunoSEQ multiplex PCR; TCRdb holds only in-frame clones, not every one. The sample gives around 24,000 clones, more than 75% of which show up once; around 9.3% is in the top ten. Sample: tumor tissue, taken after neoadjuvant nivolumab, alone or with ipilimumab, at or shortly before surgery. The receptors shown here come from an adult with non-small cell lung cancer. CDR3s include the opening cysteine and the closing phenylalanine or tryptophan. A row's size may be missing; if present it is once, few, many or a size class.

abundance | v_gene | CDR3aa
. | TRBV5-4 | CASSLEPIPETQYF
. | TRBV7-6 | CASSAGTGSNEKLFF
once | TRBV5-5 | CASSLGQSNQPQHF
. | TRBV6-1 | CASFPRTGGGQPQHF
. | TRBV10-3 | CAISDRDRFSYEQYF
. | TRBV12-5 | CASGLGQGSTDTQYF
. | TRBV6-6 | CATRQGSNQPQHF
. | TRBV7-9 | CASSSPTSGSTYEQYF
. | TRBV28 | CASSQREGRETQYF
once | TRBV29-1 | CSVRRGLNQPQHF
. | TRBV2 | CARGTSGTDTQYF
. | TRBV27 | CASSPLSQGSNQPQHF
few | TRBV29-1 | CSVKRQVEGLANYGYTF
. | TRBV7-9 | CASRIRETQYF
few | TRBV7-6 | CASSLHSNQPQHF
few | TRBV6-6 | CASSYSYQPQHF
. | TRBV29-1 | CSVEVVTLHPELFF
. | TRBV6-6 | CASSPRGPEAFF
. | TRBV25-1 | CASSVEQGRNEQFF
medium-sized | TRBV6-5 | CASSYSIRGGTGELFF
. | TRBV10-3 | CAISDSRDSSSYEQYF
. | TRBV6-5 | CASSSTASKRYTF
. | TRBV30 | CAWSVGTSGRAVDEQFF
. | TRBV11-2 | CASSAGSDEQYF
. | TRBV5-1 | CASSLDLSTDTQYF
. | TRBV29-1 | CSGGLASTDTQYF
. | TRBV18 | CASSPEGYEQYF
. | TRBV5-1 | CASSFRGAGLTFF
. | TRBV5-5 | CASSLYSNQPQHF
. | TRBV10-2 | CASSESAVAGYEQYF
. | TRBV29-1 | CSVIAGATDTQYF
few | TRBV25-1 | CASSEAQLAVGADTQYF
. | TRBV29-1 | CSVELRNYGYTF
once | TRBV30 | CAWNTGHTNTGELFF
once | TRBV27 | CASSFVTGRYSNQPQHF
. | TRBV29-1 | CSDWTSGYYNEQFF
few | TRBV29-1 | CSVDFCRGRTPYEQYF
few | TRBV19 | CASSIVAPTSNQPQHF
. | TRBV18 | CASSQDRSQVGNTIYF
few | TRBV19 | CASSTRYDRSYGYTF
. | TRBV4-1 | CASSHWEGKGGTEAFF
. | TRBV7-2 | CASSHHLFGTYNEQFF
. | TRBV7-2 | CASSLGLQPQHF
. | TRBV11-3 | CASSPDASGRADTQYF